A single sample gave rise to the 26 T cell receptor beta chains below, sequenced in a study of T cell responses to AZD1222 COVID-19 vaccine. Clones were sequenced by immunoSEQ multiplex PCR, and TCRdb holds only the in-frame ones, with some missing. Of about 140,000 clones listed, about 90% are singletons. Sequences were derived from peripheral blood, sampled on day 0 of AZD1222 vaccination. The receptors were sampled from an adult in good health.

Regarding this clone: One end of the junction does not line up with germline, which may come from a read error. The genes are TRBV9 and TRBJ1-1; D is unclear. Germline V lookup: CDR1 SGDLS, CDR2 YYNGEE. The CDR3 consists of 14 residues. In nucleotides, the CDR3 is TGTGCCAGCAGCGTAGTTCCGGGGAACGCTGAAGCTTTCTTT. Its translation is CASSVVPGNAEAFF.

The rearrangement uses TRBV2 and TRBJ2-7, with 12 positions matching TRBD2. V shed 7 bases, J shed 1 base, and the junction held 11 bases outside the gene matches. CDR1 is SNHLY, CDR2 FYNNEI, per germline. The CDR3 contains 17 residues. The CDR3 DNA reads as TGTGCCAGCACAAAAGGAGGACTAGCGGGACGATCCTACGAGCAGTACTTC. Encoded protein: CASTKGGLAGRSYEQYF.

This chain uses TRBV18 with TRBJ2-7; perhaps TRBD2 as D (6 bases). The germline gives CDR1 KGHSH, CDR2 LQKENI. The V and J ends lost 3 bases and 7 bases respectively, with 16 bases between them. This CDR3 contains 14 residues. CDR3 protein: CASSPGTGAWEQYF. The CDR3 nucleotides are TGTGCCAGCTCACCGGGTACGGGAGCGTGGGAGCAGTACTTC. Looking up the rest from reference TRBV18 and TRBJ2-7 gives the full variable domain: NAGVMQNPRHLVRRRGQEARLRCSPMKGHSHVYWYRQLPEEGLKFMVYLQKENIIDESGMPKERFSAEFPKEGPSILRIQQVVRGDSAAYFCASSPGTGAWEQYFGPGTRLTVT.

The chain joins TRBV5-8 to TRBJ1-2, with D possibly matching TRBD1 (5 bases). CDR1 and CDR2 from the germline V gene are SGHTS and YDEGEE. The V and J ends lost 3 bases and 8 bases respectively, with 20 bases between them. The CDR3 is made up of 15 amino acids. CDR3 protein: CASSSPWAQAGGYTF. The DNA for the CDR3 is TGTGCCAGCAGCTCTCCCTGGGCCCAGGCAGGGGGCTACACCTTC. The full variable domain, in which reference TRBV5-8 and TRBJ1-2 provide the parts outside the CDR3, is EAGVTQSPTHLIKTRGQQATLRCSPISGHTSVYWYQQALGLGLQFLLWYDEGEERNRGNFPPRFSGRQFPNYSSELNVNALELEDSALYLCASSSPWAQAGGYTFGSGTRLTVV.

V gene TRBV19 combines with J gene TRBJ1-4; D is ambiguous. Trimming removed 5 bases from V and 3 bases from J, with 7 bases in between. CDR3 length: 13 residues. The germline V gene encodes CDR1 LNHDA and CDR2 SQIVND (reference sequence). This CDR3 is CASSLVANEKLFF. The CDR3 region has the DNA TGTGCCAGTAGTTTGGTGGCTAATGAAAAACTGTTTTTT. The full variable domain, completed using reference TRBV19 and TRBJ1-4, is DGGITQSPKYLFRKEGQNVTLSCEQNLNHDAMYWYRQDPGQGLRLIYYSQIVNDFQKGDIAEGYSVSREKKESFPLTVTSAQKNPTAFYLCASSLVANEKLFFGSGTQLSVL.

The gene calls are TRBV19 and TRBJ2-7; possibly TRBD1 for D (5 bases). Germline CDR1 is LNHDA and CDR2 is SQIVND (reference sequence). V lost 1 base, J lost 1 base, and 8 bases lay in between. The CDR3 has 14 amino acids. CDR3 DNA sequence: TGTGCCAGTAGTATAGGGGGCGATTCCTACGAGCAGTACTTC. It encodes CASSIGGDSYEQYF.

The chain is built from TRBV7-9 and TRBJ2-1; 7 bases agree with TRBD1. Germline values: CDR1 SEHNR, CDR2 FQNEAQ (reference sequence). V was clipped by 5 bases and J by 4 bases; unmatched bases: 5. The CDR3 is 14 amino acids. The CDR3 is CASSRQGRYNEQFF. CDR3 coding DNA: TGTGCCAGCAGCCGACAGGGTAGATACAATGAGCAGTTCTTC.

This clone was seen more than once but under ten times. The V and J genes are TRBV24-1 and TRBJ1-5; TRBD1 matches 7 bases. In germline, CDR1 is KGHDR, CDR2 SFDVKD. The CDR3 spans 15 residues. V lost 4 bases, J lost 2 bases, and 4 bases stayed unmatched. The CDR3 protein is CATSDAGTGNQPQHF. CDR3 bases: TGTGCCACCAGTGACGCCGGGACAGGCAATCAGCCCCAGCATTTT.

V is TRBV5-4 and J is TRBJ2-1, with D possibly TRBD1 on 6 matching bases. The germline gives CDR1 SGHNT, CDR2 YYREEE (reference sequence). The V end was cut by 3 bases, the J end by 7 bases, with 20 bases between. This CDR3 has 16 amino acids. The CDR3 DNA follows: TGTGCCAGCAGCTCGAAAACAGGGTTTGCGTGGAATGAGCAGTTCTTC. It yields the protein CASSSKTGFAWNEQFF.

V is TRBV15 and J is TRBJ2-2; a weak D match, TRBD2 (6 bases). V was shortened by 2 bases and J by 2 bases, with 9 bases between the two germline ends. The CDR3 length is 15 residues. Germline V gene sequence: CDR1 LNHNV, CDR2 YYDKDF (reference sequence). The CDR3 reads CATSRWDSNTGELFF. The CDR3, as DNA: TGTGCCACCAGCAGATGGGACTCAAACACCGGGGAGCTGTTTTTT.

The rearrangement uses TRBV7-2 and TRBJ2-1, with D unclear. The CDR3 is 14 amino acids. Germline CDR1 reads SGHTA; CDR2 reads FQGNSA. V lost 2 bases and J 5 bases, leaving 10 bases between the germline ends. CDR3 sequence: CASSLIGINNEQFF. As DNA, the CDR3 is TGTGCCAGCAGCTTAATAGGGATCAACAATGAGCAGTTCTTC.

The count of this clone is one. This chain links TRBV4-1 with TRBJ1-2; the D is unclear. V was trimmed by 5 bases and J by 1 base, leaving 8 bases between them. The germline gives CDR1 MGHRA, CDR2 YSYEKL. This CDR3 region has 13 residues. In DNA, the CDR3 is TGCGCCAGCAGCACCGCGGGTAACTATGGCTACACCTTC. Protein: CASSTAGNYGYTF.

V usage is TRBV19 and J usage is TRBJ1-2, with unresolved D. The CDR3 is 14 amino acids. Trimming removed 10 bases at V and 0 bases at J, with 15 bases between. Germline V CDR1 and CDR2: LNHDA, SQIVND (reference sequence). CDR3: CATNREESNYGYTF. The CDR3 DNA sequence: TGTGCCACCAACCGCGAGGAGTCTAACTATGGCTACACCTTC.

The rearrangement links TRBV6-5 to TRBJ2-7, with 11 bases matching TRBD1. CDR1 MNHEY and CDR2 SVGAGI come from the germline V gene. With 6 bases clipped from V and 4 bases from J, the junction kept 5 bases outside the gene matches. This CDR3 region has 14 residues. The CDR3 is CASRGGQGVYEQYF. CDR3 sequence (DNA): TGTGCCAGCAGAGGGGGACAGGGGGTGTACGAGCAGTACTTC.

The chain uses TRBV19 and TRBJ2-1; TRBD2 matches 7 bases. The CDR3 totals 15 residues. Trimming cost V 3 bases and J 4 bases; bases outside gene matches: 6. In germline, CDR1 is LNHDA, CDR2 SQIVND (reference sequence). The DNA for the CDR3 is TGTGCCAGTAGTATTTCTAGCGGCGCGTACAATGAGCAGTTCTTC. Translated: CASSISSGAYNEQFF.

J is TRBJ1-5 and V is TRBV9; TRBD1 matches at 7 bases. CDR3 length equals 16 residues. Germline CDR1 reads SGDLS; CDR2 reads YYNGEE. V dropped 3 bases and J dropped 0; count of bases not matched to a gene: 6. This CDR3 is CASSAGGRDSNQPQHF. The CDR3 DNA follows: TGTGCCAGCAGCGCAGGGGGGAGGGATAGCAATCAGCCCCAGCATTTT.

This clone was recorded only once. The DNA for the CDR3 is TGTGCCAGCAGTTACGGCAGGGGAGGCTATGGCTACACCTTC. Encoded protein: CASSYGRGGYGYTF. The chain combines TRBV6-5 with TRBJ1-2, with D possibly TRBD1 on 6 matching bases. CDR3 size: 14 residues. Per the germline V gene, CDR1 is MNHEY and CDR2 is SVGAGI. The ends were cut back, 2 bases at V and 4 bases at J, with 11 bases in the middle.

The rearrangement joins TRBV29-1 to TRBJ1-3; 9 nucleotides agree with TRBD1. This CDR3 has 14 residues. Germline V CDR1 and CDR2: SQVTM, ANQGSEA. Trimming took 6 bases from V and 4 from J; bases not matched to a gene: 7. The CDR3 DNA is TGCAGCGTCGGGGGACAGGGCGTCGGAAACACCATATATTTT. It is translated as CSVGGQGVGNTIYF.

In this sample, this clone turned up once. The chain recombines TRBV11-3 with TRBJ2-3; 11 nucleotides align to TRBD2. J lost 1 base, V lost 5 bases, and 17 bases had no gene match. CDR3 size: 20 residues. Germline assignment: CDR1 SGHNT and CDR2 YENEEA. The CDR3 region has the DNA TGTGCCAGCAGCCCTGGGGGTAGCGGGAGGGCCTTGGGGGGCACAGATACGCAGTATTTT. Translated: CASSPGGSGRALGGTDTQYF.

The chain employs TRBV28 and TRBJ2-7, with TRBD1 as a possible D gene (5 bases). V lost 7 bases and J lost 2, with 15 bases in between. CDR3 length: 14 amino acids. CDR1 is MDHEN and CDR2 is SYDVKM in the germline V gene. CDR3 sequence reads: CASIGNRSPYEQYF. Here the CDR3 DNA reads TGTGCCAGCATTGGGAACAGGAGTCCCTACGAGCAGTACTTC.

The V and J genes are TRBV20-1 and TRBJ1-2, with D possibly matching TRBD1 (6 bases). The germline V gene has CDR1 DFQATT and CDR2 SNEGSKA (reference sequence). This CDR3 has 13 residues. The V end lost 6 bases, the J end lost 4 bases, and 15 bases lay between the germline ends. Here the CDR3 reads CSASRQASYGYTF. CDR3 coding DNA: TGCAGTGCGAGTCGACAGGCTTCCTATGGCTACACCTTC.

The chain has TRBV14 and TRBJ1-2, with D possibly being TRBD1 (6 bases). This CDR3 spans 15 amino acids. Trimming removed 0 bases at V and 4 bases at J, with 12 bases between. Germline V CDR1 and CDR2: SGHDN, FVKESK. CDR3 in amino acids: CASSQEPGASYGYTF. CDR3 DNA sequence: TGTGCCAGCAGCCAAGAGCCGGGGGCGAGCTATGGCTACACCTTC.

This clone has just a few counts. The rearrangement uses TRBV3-1 (or the pseudogene TRBV3-2) and TRBJ2-7; D is unclear. V lost 1 base to trimming and J lost 6 bases, with 7 bases between them. The CDR3 covers 12 residues. CDR1 is LGHDT and CDR2 is YNNKEL in the germline V gene (reference sequence). The CDR3 spells CASSQALSEQYF. The CDR3 DNA reads TGTGCCAGCAGCCAAGCTCTCTCCGAGCAGTACTTC.

The chain is built from TRBV28 and TRBJ2-7; 9 bases are a match to TRBD2. The CDR3 is 13 residues long. Germline V gene sequence: CDR1 MDHEN, CDR2 SYDVKM. V was clipped by 7 bases and J by 7 bases; unmatched bases: 8. In DNA, the CDR3 is TGTGCCAGCAAGGCGGGAGGGCCCGGGGAGCAGTACTTC. Translating it yields CASKAGGPGEQYF.

The chain carries TRBV4-2 and TRBJ1-1; the D gene is possibly TRBD1 (6 bases). The CDR3 is 14 amino acids. V was pared by 9 bases and J by 0 bases, with 14 bases between. CDR1 is LGHNA and CDR2 is YNFKEQ in the germline V gene. CDR3 nucleotides: TGTGCCAGGACAGGAGACAGGATGAACACTGAAGCTTTCTTT. As protein: CARTGDRMNTEAFF.

The chain couples TRBV27 to TRBJ1-1, with TRBD1 matching over 9 bases. This CDR3 comprises 15 residues. The V gene end was trimmed by 1 base and the J gene end by 4 bases; junction bases not matched to a gene: 4. Germline lookup yields CDR1 MNHEY and CDR2 SMNVEV (reference sequence). The CDR3 here is CASSLYRQGVTEAFF. The DNA for the CDR3 is TGTGCCAGCAGTTTATACCGACAGGGGGTCACTGAAGCTTTCTTT.